This T cell receptor (beta chain) was captured in a study of T cells after posttransplantation cyclophosphamide listed by TCRdb under 2016. In terms of the full investigation: The study tracked T cell repertoire reconstitution by TRB sequencing after myeloablative bone marrow transplantation using posttransplantation cyclophosphamide as GVHD prophylaxis. Blood from every one of the 30 to 35 PTCy patients who had 1-year posttransplant specimens underwent TRB sequencing. TRB sequencing was also done on up to about 3 additional blood samples from 2 to 5.2 years after transplant in 3 patients, and on pretransplant blood from several patients. Public TRB sequences were queried against a database of over 3,600 sequences associated with responses to pathogens, tumor antigens, self-antigens and alloantigens. Antigen receptor sequencing covered samples from a few dozen PTCy-treated patients and approximately 17 of their related bone marrow donors. Because TRA and TRB clonality correlated tightly in fewer than ten samples, later TCR analyses were limited to TRB.

Points the paper makes about the study in general: Across 45 or so patients, TRB clonality was highly associated with recipient CMV seropositivity and CMV reactivation, and PTCy diversity was similar to diversity in CNI/methotrexate controls. At 1-2 months, donor-recipient similarity was low but rose over the first year, and the later blood repertoires were often dominated by donor CD8+ memory clones. The TRB repertoires of T cells infiltrating skin or GI tract showed only limited overlap with the TRB repertoires of T cells in blood.

Per the publication, the treatment or condition label means: high-dose cyclophosphamide on days +3 and +4 as single-agent GVHD prophylaxis. For conditioning, the PTCy patients got busulfan and fludarabine, then a related or unrelated marrow graft, followed by cyclophosphamide on days +3 and +4. The PTCy-treated patients were enrolled in a prospective multi-institutional clinical trial. Peripheral blood and bone marrow mononuclear cells were isolated by Ficoll-Hypaque density centrifugation and were cryopreserved. Genomic DNA was used for TRB sequencing, which was performed with the immunoSEQ assay at survey resolution or with the hsTCRB kit. For the original study's pipeline: Initial read processing used immunoSEQ software, and repertoire analyses used the LymphoSeq R package. Clonality was computed as 1 minus normalized Shannon entropy, and a Gini coefficient was also calculated for each TRB dataset. To infer phenotypes in unsorted samples, TRB sequences from sorted subsets of the recipient or donor were mapped onto the unsorted samples of the same recipient. TCRdb mirrors the immuneACCESS table, restricted to in-frame sequences. Some clones are absent from its copies; in checked studies, under half trace to an unresolved V gene, and the reason for the others is unknown. The D gene and trimming were derived from the DNA, and the V and J assignments and clone size from that table. This sample holds around 8,700 clones in total, without any singletons. Together, the top ten hold around 6% of the sample.

The table lists this clone with many counts. It lacks a known antigen. No much larger clone exists at a distance of one base, and base qualities are not known. From the cysteine up to the phenylalanine, the CDR3 has a length of 13 residues. The sequence is cut down to CDR3 DNA, 39 bases in frame from base 1. The germline V gene supplies CDR1 KGHSH and CDR2 LQKENI. The trim is 0 bases for V and 5 bases for J, with a gap of 7 bases between the germline ends. This clonotype was sampled from a male patient between 25 and 39 years old who received an allogeneic stem cell transplant from an unrelated donor, was CMV-positive, and had acute and chronic GVHD. After a transplant, some of the T cells may come from the graft donor. The sequence is built from TRBV18 and TRBJ1-1, with no D gene named confidently. This specimen was PBMCs, taken after an allogeneic stem cell transplant with post-transplant cyclophosphamide. The encoded CDR3 is CASSPPTGTEAFF. At the DNA level, the sequence is TGTGCCAGCTCACCACCAACGGGGACTGAAGCTTTCTTT.